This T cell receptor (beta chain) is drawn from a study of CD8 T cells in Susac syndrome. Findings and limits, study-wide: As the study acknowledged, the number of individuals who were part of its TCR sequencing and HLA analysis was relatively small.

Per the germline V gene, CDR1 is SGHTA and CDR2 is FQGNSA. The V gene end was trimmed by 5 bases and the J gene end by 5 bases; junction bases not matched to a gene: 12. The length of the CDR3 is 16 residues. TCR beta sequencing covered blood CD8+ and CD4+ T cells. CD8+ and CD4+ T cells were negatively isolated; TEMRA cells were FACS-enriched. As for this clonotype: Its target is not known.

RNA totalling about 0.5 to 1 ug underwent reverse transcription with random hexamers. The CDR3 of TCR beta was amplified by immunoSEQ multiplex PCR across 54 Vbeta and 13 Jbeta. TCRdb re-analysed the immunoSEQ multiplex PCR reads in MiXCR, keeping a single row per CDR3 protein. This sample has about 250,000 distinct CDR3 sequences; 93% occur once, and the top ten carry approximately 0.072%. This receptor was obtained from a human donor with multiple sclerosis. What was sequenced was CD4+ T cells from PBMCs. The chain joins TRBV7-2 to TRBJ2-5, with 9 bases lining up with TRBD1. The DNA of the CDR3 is TGTGCCAGCAGCGAAAGATCGGGACAGGGCGGCGAGACCCAGTACTTC. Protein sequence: CASSERSGQGGETQYF.